Listed below are T cell receptor beta chains from one sample, sequenced in a study of blood T cell repertoires in COVID-19. Produced via immunoSEQ multiplex PCR; TCRdb's table is partial and in-frame only. The sample has roughly 250,000 clones, about 83% seen once. The sample comprised peripheral blood. These receptors were collected from a woman between 50 and 59 years old with acute or convalescent COVID-19. CDR3s include the opening cysteine and the closing phenylalanine or tryptophan. D genes are given only for firm matches.

j_call | v_call | d_call | cdr3_aa
TRBJ2-5 | TRBV5-1 | TRBD2 | CASSPQAGGDQETQYF
TRBJ1-6 | TRBV4-2 | - | CASSQDPQNSPLHF
TRBJ2-4 | TRBV1 | - | CTSSRLCGRSAKNIQYF
TRBJ2-7 | TRBV2 | TRBD2 | CASSEGSGYEQYF
TRBJ2-3 | TRBV18 | - | CASSTETDTQYF
TRBJ2-5 | TRBV28 | TRBD2 | CASSSRTSGRGQYF
TRBJ1-2 | TRBV5-6 | TRBD1 | CASSPRRTGGAYGYTF
TRBJ1-1 | TRBV9 | - | CASSVGRGNTEAFF
TRBJ1-2 | TRBV5-1 | - | CASSSEGIYGYTF
TRBJ2-1 | TRBV7-2 | TRBD2 | CASSLSPSGGSAQQFF